One sample yielded the 18 T cell receptor beta chains listed below, sequenced in a study of T cell responses to AZD1222 COVID-19 vaccine. Assay: immunoSEQ multiplex PCR; the TCRdb copy retains only in-frame clones and omits some. The sample shows around 120,000 clones, 90% to 95% of them seen only once. The sample in question was peripheral blood, obtained on day 0 of AZD1222 vaccination. Source of these receptors: an adult in good health.

The chain couples TRBV3-1 (or the pseudogene TRBV3-2) to TRBJ2-1, with a tentative D call TRBD2 (6 bases). CDR3 length: 15 residues. The V gene's germline CDR1 is LGHDT and CDR2 YNNKEL (reference sequence). With 1 base removed from V and 2 bases from J, the gap between germline ends came to 9 bases. The CDR3 region has the DNA TGTGCCAGCAGCCAAGGGGGCGGGACCTACAATGAGCAGTTCTTC. Translating it yields CASSQGGGTYNEQFF.

In this sample, this clone turned up once. The chain combines TRBV7-9 with TRBJ1-6; D call uncertain. The CDR3 spans 15 residues. Germline CDR1 and CDR2: SEHNR and FQNEAQ (reference sequence). Trimming removed 0 bases from V and 5 bases from J, with 8 bases in between. CDR3 loop: CASSLALRDNSPLHF. In DNA form, the CDR3 reads TGTGCCAGCAGCTTAGCGTTAAGAGATAATTCACCCCTCCACTTT.

This chain's CDR3 is CSVEEGRGRVNTGELFF. The CDR3, as DNA: TGCAGCGTTGAAGAGGGCAGGGGGCGGGTTAACACCGGGGAGCTGTTTTTT. The chain carries TRBV29-1 and TRBJ2-2; TRBD1 matches 8 bases. J gave up 2 bases and V 0 bases, and 8 bases lay outside the gene matches. There are 17 residues in the CDR3. The germline CDR1 and CDR2 sequences are SQVTM and ANQGSEA.

The chain couples TRBV19 to TRBJ1-4; D is perhaps TRBD1 (6 bases). Per germline, CDR1 LNHDA and CDR2 SQIVND (reference sequence). Trimming left V 5 bases short and J 0 bases short, with 13 bases between. The CDR3 covers 16 residues. The CDR3 DNA reads as TGTGCCAGTAGTCCCAGTGGACAGCCAACTAATGAAAAACTGTTTTTT. This translates into CASSPSGQPTNEKLFF.

The CDR3 here is CASGRGAGGSTGELFF. CDR3 in DNA: TGTGCCAGCGGAAGGGGGGCGGGAGGTTCAACCGGGGAGCTGTTTTTT. The chain links TRBV5-4 to TRBJ2-2; 8 positions match TRBD2. After removal of 7 bases from V and 5 bases from J, the junction contained 13 bases not matched to a gene. This CDR3 comprises 16 residues. CDR1 is SGHNT, CDR2 YYREEE, per germline (reference sequence).

The chain couples TRBV11-3 to TRBJ2-5; 7 bases match TRBD1. The germline V gene encodes CDR1 SGHNT and CDR2 YENEEA. With 5 bases clipped from V and 2 bases from J, the junction kept 2 bases outside the gene matches. CDR3 length: 13 amino acids. CDR3 in amino acids: CASSQDRQETQYF. The CDR3 DNA follows: TGTGCCAGCAGCCAGGACAGGCAAGAGACCCAGTACTTC.

This chain joins TRBV27 and TRBJ2-1, with 7 nucleotides matching TRBD2. Trimming removed 10 bases from V and 4 bases from J; junction bases left unmatched: 10. The CDR3 has 14 residues. Per the germline V gene, CDR1 is MNHEY and CDR2 is SMNVEV (reference sequence). The CDR3 nucleotides are TGTGCCACCCGCTGGCGGGAGAGGTACAATGAGCAGTTCTTC. This translates into CATRWRERYNEQFF.

The J gene is TRBJ1-1, the V gene TRBV9; the D is unclear. Germline CDR1 reads SGDLS; CDR2 reads YYNGEE. With 3 bases removed from V and 4 bases from J, the gap between germline ends came to 13 bases. This CDR3 has 14 residues. The CDR3 DNA reads TGTGCCAGCAGCGCAGATACAGCGCGCACTGAAGCTTTCTTT. It codes for CASSADTARTEAFF. Full variable domain (missing parts from reference TRBV9 and TRBJ1-1): DSGVTQTPKHLITATGQRVTLRCSPRSGDLSVYWYQQSLDQGLQFLIQYYNGEERAKGNILERFSAQQFPDLHSELNLSSLELGDSALYFCASSADTARTEAFFGQGTRLTVV.

CDR3 nucleotides: TGTGCCAGCAGTCCCTGGAACCGAGAGACCCAGTACTTC. Its protein product is CASSPWNRETQYF. V gene TRBV27 combines with J gene TRBJ2-5; D unresolved. Germline CDR1 MNHEY, CDR2 SMNVEV (reference sequence). V lost 5 bases and J lost 4, with 11 bases in between. The CDR3 totals 13 residues.

The rearrangement links TRBV7-8 to TRBJ1-6; D call uncertain. Between the trimmed V and J ends, which lost 1 base and 10 bases, there was a span of 11 bases. Germline V gene sequence: CDR1 SGHVS, CDR2 FQNEAQ. This CDR3 comprises 14 residues. CDR3 sequence: CASSLGPVGSPLHF. In DNA form, the CDR3 reads TGTGCCAGCAGCTTAGGTCCAGTCGGCTCACCCCTCCACTTT.

The chain combines TRBV2 with TRBJ2-1, with 8 nucleotides matching TRBD2. Per germline, CDR1 SNHLY and CDR2 FYNNEI. This CDR3 spans 15 amino acids. With 4 bases clipped from V and 4 bases from J, the junction kept 6 bases outside the gene matches. In nucleotides, the CDR3 is TGTGCCAGCAGTGCGTTAACTAGCGGTTACAATGAGCAGTTCTTC. The encoded protein is CASSALTSGYNEQFF.

J is TRBJ2-3 and V is TRBV11-3, with D maybe TRBD1 (5 bases). This CDR3 comprises 12 residues. Between the trimmed V and J ends, which lost 5 bases and 3 bases, there was a span of 6 bases. The germline gives CDR1 SGHNT, CDR2 YENEEA. The DNA for the CDR3 is TGTGCCAGCAGCCCAGGGACAGATACGCAGTATTTT. Encoded protein: CASSPGTDTQYF.

The gene calls are TRBV3-1 (or the pseudogene TRBV3-2) and TRBJ2-1; D remains ambiguous. With 1 base removed from V and 2 bases from J, the gap between germline ends came to 9 bases. The CDR3 spans 15 residues. CDR1 is LGHDT, CDR2 YNNKEL, per germline (reference sequence). The CDR3 region is CASSQVAATYNEQFF. CDR3 in DNA: TGTGCCAGCAGCCAAGTGGCCGCTACCTACAATGAGCAGTTCTTC.

A remark on this clone: This sample also contains other DNA sequences that code for the same CDR3. CDR3 coding DNA: TGTGCCAGTAGTATTGGTAACACTGAAGCTTTCTTT. Its translation: CASSIGNTEAFF. The V gene is TRBV19, the J gene TRBJ1-1; D ambiguous. Germline CDR1 is LNHDA and CDR2 is SQIVND (reference sequence). V was shortened by 3 bases and J by 2 bases, with 4 bases between the two germline ends. The CDR3 has 12 amino acids.

The chain's CDR3 is CASSLLGDNEKLFF. In DNA form, the CDR3 reads TGCGCCAGCAGCTTGCTAGGGGATAATGAAAAACTGTTTTTT. The J gene is TRBJ1-4, the V gene TRBV5-1, with TRBD1 as a possible D gene (5 bases). This CDR3 has 14 amino acids. CDR1 is SGHRS and CDR2 is YFSETQ in the germline V gene. The ends were cut back, 1 base at V and 4 bases at J, with 8 bases in the middle. Complete variable domain (other parts from reference TRBV5-1 and TRBJ1-4): KAGVTQTPRYLIKTRGQQVTLSCSPISGHRSVSWYQQTPGQGLQFLFEYFSETQRNKGNFPGRFSGRQFSNSRSEMNVSTLELGDSALYLCASSLLGDNEKLFFGSGTQLSVL.

V usage is TRBV11-3 and J usage is TRBJ1-1; D remains ambiguous. The V end was cut by 5 bases, the J end by 1 base, with 11 bases between. CDR1 is SGHNT, CDR2 YENEEA, per germline. This CDR3 has 14 residues. The CDR3 loop is CASSQGRENTEAFF. In DNA form, the CDR3 reads TGTGCCAGCAGCCAAGGTAGGGAGAACACTGAAGCTTTCTTT.

This sequence joins TRBV5-1 and TRBJ2-7; the D gene is possibly TRBD1 (7 bases). Trimming pared 0 bases from V and 0 bases from J, leaving 13 bases between. The CDR3 consists of 16 residues. The germline gives CDR1 SGHRS, CDR2 YFSETQ. The DNA for the CDR3 is TGCGCCAGCAGCTTGGGGCCAGGGGGACTCTCCTACGAGCAGTACTTC. This gives the protein CASSLGPGGLSYEQYF.

The chain combines TRBV6-2 or TRBV6-3 with TRBJ2-3; 8 positions agree with TRBD2. The junction had 9 bases not matched to a gene; V was cut back by 6 bases and J by 4 bases. The CDR3 loop spans 15 amino acids. Germline-derived CDR1 and CDR2 are MNHEY and SVGEGT. In DNA form, the CDR3 reads TGTGCCAGCAGCATTAGCGGGACTGGCGCAGATACGCAGTATTTT. It encodes CASSISGTGADTQYF.